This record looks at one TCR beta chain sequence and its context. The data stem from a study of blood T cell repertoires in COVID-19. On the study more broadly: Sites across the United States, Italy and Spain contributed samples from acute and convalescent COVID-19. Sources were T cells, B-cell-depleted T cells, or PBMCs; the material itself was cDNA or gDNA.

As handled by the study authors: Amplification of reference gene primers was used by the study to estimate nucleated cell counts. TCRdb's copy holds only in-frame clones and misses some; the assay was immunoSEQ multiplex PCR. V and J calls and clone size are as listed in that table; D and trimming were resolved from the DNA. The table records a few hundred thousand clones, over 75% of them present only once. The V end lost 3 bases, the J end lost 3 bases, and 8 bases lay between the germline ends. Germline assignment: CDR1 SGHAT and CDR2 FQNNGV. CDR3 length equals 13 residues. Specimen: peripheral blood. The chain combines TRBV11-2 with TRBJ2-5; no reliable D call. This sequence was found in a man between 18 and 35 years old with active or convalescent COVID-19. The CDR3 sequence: CASSFYLKETQYF. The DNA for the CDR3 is TGTGCCAGCAGCTTCTACTTGAAAGAGACCCAGTACTTC.